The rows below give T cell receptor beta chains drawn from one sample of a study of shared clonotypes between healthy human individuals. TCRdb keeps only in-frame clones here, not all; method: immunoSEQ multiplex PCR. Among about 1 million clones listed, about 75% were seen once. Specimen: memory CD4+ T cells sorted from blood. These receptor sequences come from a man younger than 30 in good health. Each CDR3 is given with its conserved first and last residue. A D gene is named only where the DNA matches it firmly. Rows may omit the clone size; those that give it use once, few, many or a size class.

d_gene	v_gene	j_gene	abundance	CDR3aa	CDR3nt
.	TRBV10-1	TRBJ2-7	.	CASSETGATYEQYF	TGCGCCAGCAGTGAAACGGGGGCCACCTACGAGCAGTACTTC
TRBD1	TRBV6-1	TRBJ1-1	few	CASGEDRSTEAFF	TGTGCCAGCGGCGAGGACAGGAGCACTGAAGCTTTCTTT
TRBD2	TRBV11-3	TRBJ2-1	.	CASSRDSGRPLNEQFF	TGTGCCAGCAGCCGCGACAGCGGGAGGCCGCTGAATGAGCAGTTCTTC
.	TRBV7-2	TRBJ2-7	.	CASSFLSDYEQYF	TGTGCCAGCAGCTTTCTTAGCGATTACGAGCAGTACTTC
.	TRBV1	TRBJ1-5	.	CTSRYEHTQPQHF	TGCACCAGCAGGTATGAACACACTCAGCCCCAGCATTTT
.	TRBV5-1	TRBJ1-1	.	CASSSRDQNTEAFF	TGCGCCAGCAGCTCCAGAGACCAGAACACTGAAGCTTTCTTT
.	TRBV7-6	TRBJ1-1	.	CASSSLTGKVEAFF	TGTGCCAGCAGCTCTCTCACAGGGAAGGTGGAAGCTTTCTTT
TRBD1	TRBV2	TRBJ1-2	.	CASSDTGTGYGYTF	TGTGCCAGCAGTGACACCGGGACAGGGTATGGCTACACCTTC
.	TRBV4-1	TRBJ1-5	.	CASSQDQGNQPQHF	TGCGCCAGCAGCCAAGACCAGGGCAATCAGCCCCAGCATTTT
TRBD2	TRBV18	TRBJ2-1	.	CASSQSGAGGLNEQFF	TGTGCCAGCTCCCAATCGGGGGCGGGAGGGCTCAATGAGCAGTTCTTC
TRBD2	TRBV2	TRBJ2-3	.	CASSGASGGADTQYF	TGTGCCAGCAGTGGGGCCAGCGGGGGGGCCGATACGCAGTATTTT
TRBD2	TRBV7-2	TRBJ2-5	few	CASSAGLAGKTQYF	TGTGCCAGCAGCGCAGGACTAGCCGGGAAGACCCAGTACTTC
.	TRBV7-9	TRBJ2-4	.	CASSEVRDLGVQYF	TGTGCCAGCAGCGAAGTCCGGGACCTTGGCGTTCAGTACTTC
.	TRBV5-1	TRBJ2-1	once	CASSLGRGAKSDEQFF	TGCGCCAGCAGCTTGGGGCGGGGCGCAAAGTCCGATGAGCAGTTCTTC
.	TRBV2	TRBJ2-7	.	CASSEFMPGAYEQYF	TGTGCCAGCAGTGAATTTATGCCCGGGGCCTACGAGCAGTACTTC
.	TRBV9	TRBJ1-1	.	CASSSARENTEAFF	TGTGCCAGCAGCTCCGCCCGGGAAAACACTGAAGCTTTCTTT
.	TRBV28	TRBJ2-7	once	CASSLGGPYEQYF	TGTGCCAGCAGTTTGGGGGGGCCCTACGAGCAGTACTTC
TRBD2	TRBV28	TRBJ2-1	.	CASSPTSGGLGSEQFF	TGTGCCAGCAGCCCGACTAGCGGGGGCCTCGGAAGTGAGCAGTTCTTC
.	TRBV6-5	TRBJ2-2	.	CASSYQGGGTGELFF	TGTGCCAGCAGTTACCAGGGTGGAGGCACCGGGGAGCTGTTTTTT
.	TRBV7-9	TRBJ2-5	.	CASSLGTVQETQYF	TGTGCCAGCAGCTTAGGGACAGTCCAAGAGACCCAGTACTTC
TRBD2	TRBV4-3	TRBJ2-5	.	CASSQAGGPQETQYF	TGCGCCAGCAGCCAAGCGGGAGGCCCCCAAGAGACCCAGTACTTC
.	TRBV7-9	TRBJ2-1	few	CASSLRVLDPKVNNEQFF	TGTGCCAGCAGTCTCCGGGTCTTAGACCCAAAGGTTAACAATGAGCAGTTCTTC
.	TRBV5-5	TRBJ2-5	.	CASSLRRGSETQYF	TGTGCCAGCAGCTTGCGCAGGGGATCGGAGACCCAGTACTTC
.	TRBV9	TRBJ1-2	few	CASTRDGNYGYTF	TGTGCCAGCACCAGGGACGGAAACTATGGCTACACCTTC
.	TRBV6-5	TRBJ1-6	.	CASADGTLLPLHF	TGTGCCAGCGCGGACGGGACCCTCCTGCCCCTCCACTTT
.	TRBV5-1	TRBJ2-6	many	CASSPGSSGANVLTF	TGCGCCAGCAGCCCGGGGTCCTCTGGGGCCAACGTCCTGACTTTC
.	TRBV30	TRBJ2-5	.	CAWGRNQETQYF	TGTGCCTGGGGCCGGAACCAAGAGACCCAGTACTTC
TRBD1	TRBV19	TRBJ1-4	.	CASRTTGGLWDEKLFF	TGTGCCAGTAGGACCACAGGGGGCCTGTGGGATGAAAAACTGTTTTTT
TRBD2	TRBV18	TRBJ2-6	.	CASSQLAGDLLEANVLTF	TGTGCCAGCTCACAACTAGCGGGGGACCTGTTGGAGGCCAACGTCCTGACTTTC
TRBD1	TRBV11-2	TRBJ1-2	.	CASSLGTGVNYGYTF	TGTGCCAGCAGCTTAGGAACAGGGGTAAACTATGGCTACACCTTC
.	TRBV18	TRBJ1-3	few	CASSPPMAGTGNTIYF	TGTGCCAGCTCACCACCTATGGCAGGAACTGGAAACACCATATATTTT
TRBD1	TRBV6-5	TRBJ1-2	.	CASSYRTGERTYTF	TGTGCCAGCAGTTACAGAACAGGGGAGAGGACCTACACCTTC
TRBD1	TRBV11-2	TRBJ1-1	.	CASSLRGPGGTIMNTEAFF	TGTGCCAGCAGCTTAAGGGGGCCCGGTGGGACAATCATGAACACTGAAGCTTTCTTT
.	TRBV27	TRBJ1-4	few	CATGRTATNEKLFF	TGTGCCACTGGGCGGACAGCAACTAATGAAAAACTGTTTTTT
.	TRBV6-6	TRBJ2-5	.	CASRTRTGETQYF	TGTGCCAGCAGAACGCGGACTGGAGAGACCCAGTACTTC
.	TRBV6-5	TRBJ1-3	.	CASSSTGHGNTIYF	TGTGCCAGCAGTTCCACAGGGCATGGAAACACCATATATTTT
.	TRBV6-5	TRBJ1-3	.	CASSTGFSGNTIYF	TGTGCCAGCAGTACAGGGTTCTCTGGAAACACCATATATTTT
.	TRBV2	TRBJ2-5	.	CASSGAGRPQETQYF	TGTGCCAGCAGTGGGGCCGGCAGACCCCAAGAGACCCAGTACTTC
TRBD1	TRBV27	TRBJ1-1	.	CASSLVSGQGSRAFF	TGTGCCAGCAGTTTAGTCTCGGGACAGGGATCGAGAGCTTTCTTT
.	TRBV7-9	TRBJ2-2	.	CASSPWGAALNTGELFF	TGTGCCAGCAGCCCTTGGGGGGCGGCACTGAACACCGGGGAGCTGTTTTTT
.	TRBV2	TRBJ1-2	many	CASTGKDGYTF	TGTGCCAGCACAGGGAAAGATGGCTACACCTTC
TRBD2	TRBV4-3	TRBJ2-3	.	CASSQDRGSGRGDTQYF	TGCGCCAGCAGCCAAGATCGAGGTAGCGGGAGGGGAGATACGCAGTATTTT
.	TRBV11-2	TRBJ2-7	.	CASSLVVGDWSYEQYF	TGTGCCAGCAGCTTAGTCGTCGGGGACTGGAGCTACGAGCAGTACTTC
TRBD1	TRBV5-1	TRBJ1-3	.	CASSSDRPSSGNTIYF	TGCGCCAGCAGCTCGGACAGGCCAAGCTCTGGAAACACCATATATTTT
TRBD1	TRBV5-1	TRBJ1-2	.	CASSEQGNGYTF	TGCGCCAGCAGCGAACAGGGGAATGGCTACACCTTC
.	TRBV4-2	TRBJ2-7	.	CASSPRGGGNPYEQYF	TGTGCCAGCAGCCCCCGGGGAGGGGGGAACCCCTACGAGCAGTACTTC
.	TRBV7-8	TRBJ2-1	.	CASSLRYNEQFF	TGTGCCAGCAGCTTACGGTACAATGAGCAGTTCTTC
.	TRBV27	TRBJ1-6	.	CASSLGQFNSPLHF	TGTGCCAGCAGTTTAGGACAGTTTAATTCACCCCTCCACTTT
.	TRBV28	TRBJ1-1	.	CASSSSGWGEGTEAFF	TGTGCCAGCAGTTCGTCGGGTTGGGGTGAAGGCACTGAAGCTTTCTTT
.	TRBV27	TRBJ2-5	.	CASSSSGRTQYF	TGTGCCAGCAGTTCCTCTGGGCGGACCCAGTACTTC
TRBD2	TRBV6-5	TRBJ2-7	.	CASVGLAYEQYF	TGTGCCAGTGTGGGACTAGCCTACGAGCAGTACTTC
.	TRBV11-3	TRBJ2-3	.	CASSQGGAAVDTQYF	TGTGCCAGCAGCCAAGGCGGGGCCGCGGTAGATACGCAGTATTTT
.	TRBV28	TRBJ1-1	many	CASTIIKGGRAEAFF	TGTGCCAGCACTATAATAAAGGGCGGAAGGGCTGAAGCTTTCTTT
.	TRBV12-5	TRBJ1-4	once	CASGLSPEKLFF	TGTGCTAGTGGTTTGTCTCCTGAAAAACTGTTTTTT